This TCR beta chain was recovered during a study of CD8 T cells in Susac syndrome. After extraction with the RNeasy kit, roughly 0.45 to 1 ug of the RNA was reverse transcribed using random hexamers. The authors amplified TCR beta CDR3 across 54 Vbeta and 13 Jbeta using immunoSEQ multiplex PCR. Using its own MiXCR run on the immunoSEQ multiplex PCR reads, TCRdb lists one record per CDR3 protein. The top ten clones hold approximately 0.11% of a sample with 250,000 to 300,000 distinct CDR3 sequences, 80% to 90% of them seen once. Study-wide results and limits: An acknowledgment was made by the study that its TCR sequencing and HLA analysis involved relatively few individuals.

CD8+ and CD4+ blood T cells underwent TCR beta sequencing. Purification of the CD8+ and CD4+ T cells relied on negative isolation, and TEMRA cells underwent FACS enrichment. In the case of this clonotype: Its antigen remains unidentified.

Sequenced sample: CD8+ T cells from PBMCs. The sequence was collected from a human donor with multiple sclerosis.

This CDR3 reads CASSNIQTGVLTDTQYF. The CDR3, as DNA: TGTGCCAGCAGTAATATACAGACAGGCGTCCTCACAGATACGCAGTATTTT. V is TRBV7-8 and J is TRBJ2-3; perhaps TRBD1 as D (6 bases). The V end was cut by 6 bases, the J end by 2 bases, with 21 bases between. This CDR3 has 17 amino acids. Looked up from germline, CDR1 is SGHVS and CDR2 is FQNEAQ.